What follows are 13 T cell receptor beta chains derived from one specimen sequenced in a study of shared clonotypes between healthy human individuals. Method: immunoSEQ multiplex PCR; TCRdb's copy keeps in-frame clones and lacks some. The profile covers a few hundred thousand clones, with roughly 97% appearing a single time and about 0.06% taken by the ten largest. The specimen was naive CD4+ T cells sorted from blood. The subset here: CD45RA+ positively selected. The receptors originated from a woman aged 30 to 39 in good health.

This chain uses TRBV10-3 with TRBJ1-2; maybe TRBD1 (5 bases). This CDR3 is built from 12 residues. Per the germline V gene, CDR1 is ENHRY and CDR2 is SYGVKD. Trimming took 2 bases from V and 8 from J, leaving 9 bases between them. The CDR3 coding sequence is TGTGCCATCAGTGAGAGGGACGAGGGCTACACCTTC. Protein sequence: CAISERDEGYTF.

The chain recombines TRBV6-1 with TRBJ1-5, with D perhaps TRBD1 (6 bases). V lost 6 bases and J 6 bases, leaving 15 bases between the germline ends. This CDR3 spans 14 amino acids. Germline V gene sequence: CDR1 MNHNS, CDR2 SASEGT. The CDR3 DNA follows: TGTGCCAGCAGGCTAGGGACATCGACTCAGCCCCAGCATTTT. It encodes CASRLGTSTQPQHF.

The rearrangement uses TRBV27 and TRBJ2-5, with D perhaps matching TRBD1 (6 bases). There are 16 residues in the CDR3. Germline V CDR1 and CDR2: MNHEY, SMNVEV (reference sequence). With 6 bases removed from V and 0 bases from J, the gap between germline ends came to 17 bases. Written as DNA, the CDR3 is TGTGCCAGCAGCCCCCAGGCAGGGGTGTACCAAGAGACCCAGTACTTC. Its protein is CASSPQAGVYQETQYF.

This sequence joins TRBV10-2 and TRBJ1-3; D gene uncertain. V shed 0 bases and J shed 0 bases, with 9 bases lying between them. The CDR3 runs to 16 residues. CDR1 is WSHSY, CDR2 SAAADI, per germline. CDR3 sequence (DNA): TGCGCCAGCAGTGAGTCTAAAACACCCTCTGGAAACACCATATATTTT. Translated: CASSESKTPSGNTIYF.

The J gene is TRBJ2-7, the V gene TRBV13; 9 nucleotides align to TRBD2. V gave up 6 bases and J gave up 3 bases; unmatched junction bases: 3. This CDR3 is built from 13 residues. Germline CDR1 PRHDT, CDR2 FYEKMQ (reference sequence). CDR3 DNA sequence: TGTGCCAGCAGTCTAGCGGGATTCTACGAGCAGTACTTC. Translated: CASSLAGFYEQYF.

The chain joins TRBV6-5 to TRBJ2-7; TRBD2 matches at 8 bases. Looked up from germline, CDR1 is MNHEY and CDR2 is SVGAGI. The V gene end was trimmed by 5 bases and the J gene end by 4 bases; junction bases not matched to a gene: 10. This CDR3 has 15 amino acids. This CDR3 is CASSPSIAGRYEQYF. CDR3 sequence (DNA): TGTGCCAGCAGTCCCTCGATAGCGGGAAGGTACGAGCAGTACTTC.

This clone was picked up one time. V and J are TRBV28 and TRBJ2-7; 8 bases map to TRBD1. After removal of 5 bases from V and 4 bases from J, the junction contained 7 bases not matched to a gene. Germline CDR1 reads MDHEN; CDR2 reads SYDVKM. The CDR3 runs 14 residues. CDR3 protein: CASSRQGSGYEQYF. For the CDR3, the DNA is TGTGCCAGCAGTAGACAGGGGTCCGGGTACGAGCAGTACTTC.

This clone has only one observation. The chain couples TRBV29-1 to TRBJ2-3, with a tentative D call TRBD1 (6 bases). CDR3 size: 13 residues. In germline, CDR1 is SQVTM, CDR2 ANQGSEA. Trimming shortened V by 7 bases and J by 5 bases, and 16 bases separated the two germline ends. CDR3 sequence reads: CSGQGQIGDTQYF. The CDR3 bases are TGCAGCGGTCAGGGGCAGATCGGAGATACGCAGTATTTT.

In this sample, this clone turned up once. The rearrangement uses TRBV29-1 and TRBJ1-1; D remains ambiguous. Looked up from germline, CDR1 is SQVTM and CDR2 is ANQGSEA. The CDR3 length is 13 residues. V lost 6 bases and J lost 0, with 11 bases in between. The CDR3, as DNA: TGCAGCGTCATTATGACCCTGAACACTGAAGCTTTCTTT. Its protein product is CSVIMTLNTEAFF.

The V gene is TRBV19, the J gene TRBJ2-1, with 11 bases lining up with TRBD2. V trimming: 9 bases; J trimming: 5 bases; junction bases outside the gene matches: 6. Germline V lookup: CDR1 LNHDA, CDR2 SQIVND (reference sequence). CDR3 length equals 14 residues. The CDR3 protein is CASFSGRADNEQFF. The CDR3 DNA follows: TGTGCCAGCTTTAGCGGGAGGGCAGACAATGAGCAGTTCTTC.

This chain links TRBV27 with TRBJ1-2; 10 bases fit TRBD1. The CDR3 contains 17 residues. The trim removed 0 bases at V and 7 bases at J, leaving 11 bases unmatched. Germline lookup yields CDR1 MNHEY and CDR2 SMNVEV (reference sequence). The DNA for the CDR3 is TGTGCCAGCAGTTTATCCCCAAAGGGGGACAGGGGTTCTGGCTACACCTTC. This translates into CASSLSPKGDRGSGYTF.

The chain is built from TRBV19 and TRBJ2-6; the D is unclear. V was pared by 6 bases and J by 0 bases, with 12 bases between. Germline V CDR1 and CDR2: LNHDA, SQIVND (reference sequence). This CDR3 has 16 amino acids. CDR3 sequence: CASSPRLRSGANVLTF. As DNA, the CDR3 is TGTGCCAGTAGCCCCAGGCTCCGCTCTGGGGCCAACGTCCTGACTTTC.

CDR3 residues: CASSFGRWGTGELFF. In nucleotides, the CDR3 is TGTGCCAGCAGTTTCGGCCGATGGGGTACCGGGGAGCTGTTTTTT. This sequence joins TRBV28 and TRBJ2-2; D is ambiguous. This CDR3 contains 15 residues. Trimming removed 3 bases at V and 5 bases at J, with 13 bases between. Germline V gene lookup returns CDR1 MDHEN and CDR2 SYDVKM. Filled out from reference TRBV28 and TRBJ2-2, the complete variable domain reads DVKVTQSSRYLVKRTGEKVFLECVQDMDHENMFWYRQDPGLGLRLIYFSYDVKMKEKGDIPEGYSVSREKKERFSLILESASTNQTSMYLCASSFGRWGTGELFFGEGSRLTVL.